Listed here are 18 T cell receptor beta chains from one sample, sequenced in a study of blood T cell repertoires in COVID-19. TCRdb's copy holds only in-frame clones and misses some; the assay was immunoSEQ multiplex PCR. The repertoire consists of approximately 80,000 clones, with under 80% occurring once and the leading ten covering around 15%. Sequenced material: peripheral blood. The receptors stem from a human donor in a cohort sampled during active COVID-19.

This sequence joins TRBV11-3 and TRBJ2-1, with TRBD1 identical over 11 bases. V lost 5 bases and J lost 9; bases outside the gene matches: 6. The CDR3 has 14 amino acids. CDR1 is SGHNT and CDR2 is YENEEA in the germline V gene. The CDR3 DNA sequence: TGTGCCAGCAGCCGCCGGGACAGGGGGGGTGAGCAGTTCTTC. It translates to CASSRRDRGGEQFF.

This chain connects TRBV2 to TRBJ2-6; D gene unclear. There are 15 residues in the CDR3. V lost 7 bases and J lost 4, with 14 bases in between. Germline V gene sequence: CDR1 SNHLY, CDR2 FYNNEI. CDR3 amino acids: CASTESTTGANVLTF. Written as DNA, the CDR3 is TGTGCCAGCACCGAAAGTACAACCGGGGCCAACGTCCTGACTTTC. The variable domain in full, completed from reference TRBV2 and TRBJ2-6, reads EPEVTQTPSHQVTQMGQEVILRCVPISNHLYFYWYRQILGQKVEFLVSFYNNEISEKSEIFDDQFSVERPDGSNFTLKIRSTKLEDSAMYFCASTESTTGANVLTFGAGSRLTVL.

The genes are TRBV19 and TRBJ2-1; the match to TRBD2 covers 10 bases. CDR3 length: 15 residues. Trimming removed 4 bases from V and 6 bases from J; junction bases left unmatched: 6. Germline V gene data show CDR1 as LNHDA and CDR2 as SQIVND (reference sequence). The CDR3 region is CASSTQAGGVNEQFF. CDR3 DNA: TGTGCCAGTAGTACCCAAGCGGGAGGGGTCAATGAGCAGTTCTTC.

This clone was counted many times. Within the sample, other DNA sequences also encode this same CDR3. The chain couples TRBV9 to TRBJ2-3; 13 bases are shared with TRBD2. Losses at the gene ends were 3 bases for V and 4 bases for J; bases not matched to a gene: 5. This CDR3 spans 16 amino acids. CDR1 and CDR2 from the germline V gene are SGDLS and YYNGEE. The CDR3 protein is CASSAGTSGVSDTQYF. As DNA, the CDR3 is TGTGCCAGCAGCGCCGGGACTAGCGGGGTGTCAGATACGCAGTATTTT. Full variable domain (remainder filled in from reference TRBV9 and TRBJ2-3): DSGVTQTPKHLITATGQRVTLRCSPRSGDLSVYWYQQSLDQGLQFLIQYYNGEERAKGNILERFSAQQFPDLHSELNLSSLELGDSALYFCASSAGTSGVSDTQYFGPGTRLTVL.

The chain couples TRBV4-1 to TRBJ1-6; D is ambiguous. V lost 1 base, J lost 9 bases, and 13 bases lay in between. CDR1 and CDR2 (germline): MGHRA, YSYEKL. The CDR3 spans 15 residues. The chain's CDR3 is CASSQVRDKISPLHF. Written as DNA, the CDR3 is TGCGCCAGCAGCCAAGTACGCGACAAGATTTCACCCCTCCACTTT.

The sample holds one count of this clone. The chain combines TRBV2 with TRBJ1-2; no reliable D call. Germline CDR1 and CDR2: SNHLY and FYNNEI. V shed 5 bases and J shed 4 bases, with 11 bases lying between them. This CDR3 has 13 amino acids. The DNA for the CDR3 is TGTGCCAGCAGTTTTGACATTACCTATGGCTACACCTTC. Translated: CASSFDITYGYTF.

This chain joins TRBV6-6 and TRBJ2-7, with D possibly TRBD2 on 6 matching bases. CDR1 and CDR2 (germline): MNHNY, SVGAGI (reference sequence). The V end lost 8 bases, the J end lost 4 bases, and 12 bases lay between the germline ends. The CDR3 is made up of 12 amino acids. Here the CDR3 reads CASVGLGYEQYV. As DNA, the CDR3 is TGTGCCAGCGTGGGACTCGGTTACGAGCAGTACGTC.

The V and J genes are TRBV28 and TRBJ1-5; 8 bases map to TRBD1. Germline V gene data show CDR1 as MDHEN and CDR2 as SYDVKM. V dropped 5 bases and J dropped 3; count of bases not matched to a gene: 9. CDR3 length: 16 amino acids. As DNA, the CDR3 is TGTGCCAGCAGTCCAGGGGGCGCTGGGATCAATCAGCCCCAGCATTTT. Translated: CASSPGGAGINQPQHF.

The chain uses TRBV4-1 and TRBJ1-1, with 9 bases matching TRBD1. CDR1 is MGHRA and CDR2 is YSYEKL in the germline V gene. The CDR3 consists of 17 residues. With V trimmed by 0 bases and J by 8 bases, 13 bases remained unmatched. Written as DNA, the CDR3 is TGCGCCAGCAGCCAAGATCCACCCGGACAGGGGAAGAGGGAAGCTTTCTTT. This gives the protein CASSQDPPGQGKREAFF.

The chain employs TRBV18 and TRBJ2-3, with 14 bases matching TRBD2. Germline V gene lookup returns CDR1 KGHSH and CDR2 LQKENI. The CDR3 is 22 amino acids. J was trimmed by 2 bases and V by 0 bases; bases with no gene match: 16. Written as DNA, the CDR3 is TGTGCCAGCTCACCACCGGCCGGGCTCGGGGGACTAGCGGGAGTGAACACAGATACGCAGTATTTT. Encoded protein: CASSPPAGLGGLAGVNTDTQYF.

The CDR3 reads CASSFPGGRSYNEQFF. The CDR3 nucleotides are TGTGCCAGCAGCTTCCCAGGCGGGCGCTCCTACAATGAGCAGTTCTTC. The V gene is TRBV7-2, the J gene TRBJ2-1; maybe TRBD2 (5 bases). CDR1 and CDR2 (germline): SGHTA, FQGNSA. V lost 3 bases to trimming and J lost 0 bases, with 12 bases between them. The CDR3 has 16 amino acids.

The V call is TRBV27, the J call TRBJ2-1; 9 bases are shared with TRBD1. V shed 10 bases, J shed 5 bases, and the junction held 3 bases outside the gene matches. The germline V gene encodes CDR1 MNHEY and CDR2 SMNVEV (reference sequence). The CDR3 is 12 amino acids. The CDR3 loop is CATDRGDNEQFF. The DNA for the CDR3 is TGTGCCACCGACAGGGGGGACAATGAGCAGTTCTTC.

CDR3 region: CASSSLSYEQFF. CDR3 bases: TGTGCCAGCAGCTCCCTGTCCTATGAGCAGTTCTTC. This rearrangement joins TRBV11-2 to TRBJ2-1; D gene uncertain. The germline V and J ends were trimmed by 4 bases and 8 bases, with 9 bases remaining between them. Looked up from germline, CDR1 is SGHAT and CDR2 is FQNNGV. This CDR3 is 12 amino acids long.

The chain combines TRBV30 with TRBJ2-5; tentative D call: TRBD2 (5 bases). CDR1 is GTSNPN and CDR2 is SVGIG in the germline V gene (reference sequence). This CDR3 region has 13 residues. Trimming cost V 2 bases and J 3 bases, with 10 bases left between them. The CDR3 region is CAWSQPGKETQYF. CDR3 in DNA: TGTGCCTGGAGTCAGCCGGGGAAAGAGACCCAGTACTTC.

This clone appeared a single time. The rearrangement uses TRBV18 and TRBJ1-4, with D unresolved. The germline gives CDR1 KGHSH, CDR2 LQKENI. The CDR3 is 13 residues long. Between the trimmed V and J ends, which lost 3 bases and 8 bases, there was a span of 10 bases. Written as DNA, the CDR3 is TGTGCCAGCTCACCCGTAGTTTGGGAAAAACTGTTTTTT. Its protein is CASSPVVWEKLFF.

This clone is a singleton in its sample. This sequence joins TRBV7-9 and TRBJ2-7; 7 bases map to TRBD1. This CDR3 region has 14 residues. Trimming at V came to 5 bases and at J to 3 bases, leaving 7 bases not matched to a gene. CDR1 is SEHNR, CDR2 FQNEAQ, per germline (reference sequence). The CDR3 reads CASSPRDSVYEQYF. In DNA form, the CDR3 reads TGTGCCAGCAGCCCGAGGGACAGTGTCTACGAGCAGTACTTC.

The J gene is TRBJ2-1, the V gene TRBV5-1, with D possibly matching TRBD2 (6 bases). The CDR3 is 14 amino acids. V gave up 2 bases and J gave up 3 bases, with 9 bases separating them. Germline assignment: CDR1 SGHRS and CDR2 YFSETQ. The CDR3 sequence: CASSFSGVYNEQFF. The CDR3 DNA is TGCGCCAGCAGCTTTAGCGGAGTCTACAATGAGCAGTTCTTC.

The chain employs TRBV3-1 (or the pseudogene TRBV3-2) and TRBJ1-2; D is unclear. Per germline, CDR1 LGHDT and CDR2 YNNKEL (reference sequence). The CDR3 runs to 12 residues. Trimming shortened V by 4 bases and J by 4 bases, and 7 bases separated the two germline ends. The CDR3, as DNA: TGTGCCAGCAGCCTGAGAGGCTATGGCTACACCTTC. Translation: CASSLRGYGYTF.